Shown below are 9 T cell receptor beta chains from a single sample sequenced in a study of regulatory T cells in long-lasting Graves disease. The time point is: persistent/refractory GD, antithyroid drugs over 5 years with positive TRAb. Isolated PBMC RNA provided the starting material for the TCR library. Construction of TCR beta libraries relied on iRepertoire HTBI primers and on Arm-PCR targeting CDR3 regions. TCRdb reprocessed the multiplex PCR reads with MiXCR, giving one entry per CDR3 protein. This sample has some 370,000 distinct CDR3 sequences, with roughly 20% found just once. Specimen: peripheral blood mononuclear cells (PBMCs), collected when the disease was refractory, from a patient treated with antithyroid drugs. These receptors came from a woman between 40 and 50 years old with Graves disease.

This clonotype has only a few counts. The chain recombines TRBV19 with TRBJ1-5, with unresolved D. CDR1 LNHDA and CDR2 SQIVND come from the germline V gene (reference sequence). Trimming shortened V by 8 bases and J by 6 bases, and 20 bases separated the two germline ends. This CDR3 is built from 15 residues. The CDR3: CASLLSGAWGQPQHF. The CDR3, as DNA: TGTGCCAGTTTGCTGAGTGGCGCTTGGGGTCAGCCCCAGCATTTT.

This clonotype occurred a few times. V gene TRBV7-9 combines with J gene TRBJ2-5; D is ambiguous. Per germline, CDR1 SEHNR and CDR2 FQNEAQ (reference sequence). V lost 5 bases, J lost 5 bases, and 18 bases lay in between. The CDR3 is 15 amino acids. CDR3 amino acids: CASSPDLSAGETQYF. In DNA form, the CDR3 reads TGTGCCAGCAGCCCCGACCTGTCTGCCGGGGAGACCCAGTACTTC.

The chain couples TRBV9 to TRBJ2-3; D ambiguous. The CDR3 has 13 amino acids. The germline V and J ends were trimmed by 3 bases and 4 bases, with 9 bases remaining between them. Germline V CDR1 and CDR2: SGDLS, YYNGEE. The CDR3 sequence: CASSALASDTQYF. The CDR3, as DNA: TGTGCCAGCAGCGCCCTTGCATCAGATACGCAGTATTTT.

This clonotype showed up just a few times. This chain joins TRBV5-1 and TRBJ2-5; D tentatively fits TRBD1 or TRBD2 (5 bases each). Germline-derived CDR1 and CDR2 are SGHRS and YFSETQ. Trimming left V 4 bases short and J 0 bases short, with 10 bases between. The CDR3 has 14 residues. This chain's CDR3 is CASSRGGDQETQYF. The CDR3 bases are TGCGCCAGCAGCCGTGGGGGAGACCAAGAGACCCAGTACTTC.

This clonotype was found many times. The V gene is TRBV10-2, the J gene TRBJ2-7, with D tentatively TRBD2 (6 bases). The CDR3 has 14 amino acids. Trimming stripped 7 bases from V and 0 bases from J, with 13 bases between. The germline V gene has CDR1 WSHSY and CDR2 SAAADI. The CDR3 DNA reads TGCGCCAGCACTACTGCGGGACGCTCCTACGAGCAGTACTTC. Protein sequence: CASTTAGRSYEQYF.

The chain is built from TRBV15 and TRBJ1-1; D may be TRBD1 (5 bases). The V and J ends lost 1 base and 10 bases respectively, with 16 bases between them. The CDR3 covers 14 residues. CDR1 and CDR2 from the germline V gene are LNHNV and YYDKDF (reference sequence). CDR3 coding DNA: TGTGCCACCAGCAGAGGAACAGTAGGGAGGGGAGCTTTCTTT. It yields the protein CATSRGTVGRGAFF. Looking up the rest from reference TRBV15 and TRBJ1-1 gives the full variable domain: DAMVIQNPRYQVTQFGKPVTLSCSQTLNHNVMYWYQQKSSQAPKLLFHYYDKDFNNEADTPDNFQSRRPNTSFCFLDIRSPGLGDTAMYLCATSRGTVGRGAFFGQGTRLTVV.

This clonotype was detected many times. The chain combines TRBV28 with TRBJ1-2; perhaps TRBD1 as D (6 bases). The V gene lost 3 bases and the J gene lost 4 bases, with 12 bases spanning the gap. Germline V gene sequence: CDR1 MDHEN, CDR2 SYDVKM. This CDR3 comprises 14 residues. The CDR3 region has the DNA TGTGCCAGCAGTTTGGCGACAGGCTTCTATGGCTACACCTTC. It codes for CASSLATGFYGYTF.

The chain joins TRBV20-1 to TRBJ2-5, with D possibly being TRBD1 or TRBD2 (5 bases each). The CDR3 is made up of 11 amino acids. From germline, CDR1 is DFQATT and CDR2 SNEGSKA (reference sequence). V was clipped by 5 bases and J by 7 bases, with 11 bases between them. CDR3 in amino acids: CSAGPRGTQYF. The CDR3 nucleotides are TGCAGTGCTGGGCCGAGGGGGACCCAGTACTTC.

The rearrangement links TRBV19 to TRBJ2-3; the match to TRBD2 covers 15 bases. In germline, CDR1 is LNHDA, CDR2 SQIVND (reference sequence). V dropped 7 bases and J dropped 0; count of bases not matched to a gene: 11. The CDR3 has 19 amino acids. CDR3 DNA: TGTGCCAGTACCCTCCAGGGACTAGCGGGAGGCCTTAGCACAGATACGCAGTATTTT. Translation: CASTLQGLAGGLSTDTQYF.